This record concerns one TCR beta chain sequence. Profiling relied on immunoSEQ multiplex PCR, and the TCRdb table lists in-frame clones only, not all of them. The sample comprises under 150,000 clones, approximately 86% of which are singletons, and about 3% rests with the top ten. This entry comes from a study of blood T cell repertoires in COVID-19. Study as a whole: The cDNA or gDNA used as material had been derived from T cells, B-cell-depleted T cells, or PBMCs.

The origin of this receptor is a woman aged 40 to 49 with active or convalescent COVID-19. Sequenced sample: peripheral blood.

CDR3 in amino acids: CASSTDYEKLFF. The CDR3 DNA sequence: TGTGCCAGCAGTACAGACTACGAAAAACTGTTTTTT. The rearrangement uses TRBV28 and TRBJ1-4, with D unresolved. V dropped 5 bases and J dropped 8 bases, with 9 bases sitting between them. This CDR3 region has 12 residues. Germline lookup yields CDR1 MDHEN and CDR2 SYDVKM.